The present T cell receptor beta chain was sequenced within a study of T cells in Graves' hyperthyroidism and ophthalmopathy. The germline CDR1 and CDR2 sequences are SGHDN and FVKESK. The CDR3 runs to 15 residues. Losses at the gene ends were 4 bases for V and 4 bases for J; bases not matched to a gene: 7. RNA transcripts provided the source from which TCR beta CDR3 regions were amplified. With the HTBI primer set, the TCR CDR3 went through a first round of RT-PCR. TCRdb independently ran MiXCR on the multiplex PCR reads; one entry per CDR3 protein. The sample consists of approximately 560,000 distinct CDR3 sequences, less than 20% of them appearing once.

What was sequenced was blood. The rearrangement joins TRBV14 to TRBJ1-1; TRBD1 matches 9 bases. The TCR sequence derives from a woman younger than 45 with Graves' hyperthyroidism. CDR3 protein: CASSRNRGRGTEAFF. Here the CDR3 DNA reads TGTGCCAGCAGCCGAAACAGGGGGCGAGGCACTGAAGCTTTCTTT.